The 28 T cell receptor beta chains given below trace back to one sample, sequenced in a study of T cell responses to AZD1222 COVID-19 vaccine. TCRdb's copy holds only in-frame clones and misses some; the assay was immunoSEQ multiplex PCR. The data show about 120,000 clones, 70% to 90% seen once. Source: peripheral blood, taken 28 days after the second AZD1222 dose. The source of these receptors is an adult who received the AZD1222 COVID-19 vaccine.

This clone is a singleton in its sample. The CDR3 bases are TGTGCCAGCAGCTTGGCCTGGCAGGTTGGAAACACCATATATTTT. Translating gives CASSLAWQVGNTIYF. The J gene is TRBJ1-3, the V gene TRBV5-5; D gene ambiguous. V lost 0 bases to trimming and J lost 3 bases, with 10 bases between them. The CDR3 extends over 15 amino acids. Germline CDR1 and CDR2: SGHKS and YYEKEE (reference sequence). Filled out from reference TRBV5-5 and TRBJ1-3, the complete variable domain reads DAGVTQSPTHLIKTRGQQVTLRCSPISGHKSVSWYQQVLGQGPQFIFQYYEKEERGRGNFPDRFSARQFPNYSSELNVNALLLGDSALYLCASSLAWQVGNTIYFGEGSWLTVV.

The CDR3 is CASRERGQASYTQYF. CDR3 coding DNA: TGTGCCAGCAGGGAACGGGGACAGGCCTCATATACGCAGTATTTT. The chain uses TRBV25-1 and TRBJ2-3; 8 nucleotides line up with TRBD1. The CDR3 runs to 15 residues. Germline V gene sequence: CDR1 MGHDK, CDR2 SYGVNS. V was clipped by 6 bases and J by 7 bases; unmatched bases: 12.

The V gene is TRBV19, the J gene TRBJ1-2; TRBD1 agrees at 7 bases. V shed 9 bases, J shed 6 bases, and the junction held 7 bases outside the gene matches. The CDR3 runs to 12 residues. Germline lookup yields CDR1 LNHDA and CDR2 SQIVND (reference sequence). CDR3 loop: CASKTGMNGYTF. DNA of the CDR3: TGTGCCAGCAAGACAGGGATGAATGGCTACACCTTC.

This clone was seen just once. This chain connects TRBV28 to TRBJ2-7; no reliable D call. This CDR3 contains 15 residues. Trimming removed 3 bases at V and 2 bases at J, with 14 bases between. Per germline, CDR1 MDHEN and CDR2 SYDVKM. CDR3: CASSFARSRTYEQYF. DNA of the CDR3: TGTGCCAGCAGTTTTGCCCGGAGTCGTACCTACGAGCAGTACTTC.

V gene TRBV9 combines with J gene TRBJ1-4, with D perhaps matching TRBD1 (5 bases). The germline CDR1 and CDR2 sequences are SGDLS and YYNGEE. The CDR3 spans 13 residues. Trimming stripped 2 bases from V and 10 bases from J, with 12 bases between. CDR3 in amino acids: CASSVFSQGKLFF. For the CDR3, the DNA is TGTGCCAGCAGCGTCTTTTCTCAGGGAAAACTGTTTTTT.

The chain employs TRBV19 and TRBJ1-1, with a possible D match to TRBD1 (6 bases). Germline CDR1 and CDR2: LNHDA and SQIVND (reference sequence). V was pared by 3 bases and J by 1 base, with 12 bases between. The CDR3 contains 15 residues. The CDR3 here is CASSISRGENTEAFF. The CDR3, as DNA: TGTGCCAGTAGTATCAGCAGGGGTGAGAACACTGAAGCTTTCTTT. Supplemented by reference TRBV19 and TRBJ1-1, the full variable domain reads DGGITQSPKYLFRKEGQNVTLSCEQNLNHDAMYWYRQDPGQGLRLIYYSQIVNDFQKGDIAEGYSVSREKKESFPLTVTSAQKNPTAFYLCASSISRGENTEAFFGQGTRLTVV.

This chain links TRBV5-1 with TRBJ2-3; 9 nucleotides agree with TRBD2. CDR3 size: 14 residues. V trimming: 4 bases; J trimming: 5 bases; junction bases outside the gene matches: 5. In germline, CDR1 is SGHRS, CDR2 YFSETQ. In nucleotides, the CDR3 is TGCGCCAGCAGCCAAAGCGGGGGGCGAGATACGCAGTATTTT. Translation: CASSQSGGRDTQYF.

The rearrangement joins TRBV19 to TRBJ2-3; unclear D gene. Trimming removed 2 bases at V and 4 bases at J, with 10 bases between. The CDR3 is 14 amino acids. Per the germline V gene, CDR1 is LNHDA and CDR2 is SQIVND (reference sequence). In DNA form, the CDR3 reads TGTGCCAGTAGTATATGGGCAACTGCAGATACGCAGTATTTT. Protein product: CASSIWATADTQYF. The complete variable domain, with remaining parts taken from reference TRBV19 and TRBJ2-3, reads DGGITQSPKYLFRKEGQNVTLSCEQNLNHDAMYWYRQDPGQGLRLIYYSQIVNDFQKGDIAEGYSVSREKKESFPLTVTSAQKNPTAFYLCASSIWATADTQYFGPGTRLTVL.

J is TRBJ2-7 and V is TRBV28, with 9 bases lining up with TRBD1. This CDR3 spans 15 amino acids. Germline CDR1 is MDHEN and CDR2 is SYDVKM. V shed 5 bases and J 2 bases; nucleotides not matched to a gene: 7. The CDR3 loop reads CASSDPRTGAYEQYF. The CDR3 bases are TGTGCCAGCAGTGATCCCCGGACAGGGGCCTACGAGCAGTACTTC. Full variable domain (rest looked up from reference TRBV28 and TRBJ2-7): DVKVTQSSRYLVKRTGEKVFLECVQDMDHENMFWYRQDPGLGLRLIYFSYDVKMKEKGDIPEGYSVSREKKERFSLILESASTNQTSMYLCASSDPRTGAYEQYFGPGTRLTVT.

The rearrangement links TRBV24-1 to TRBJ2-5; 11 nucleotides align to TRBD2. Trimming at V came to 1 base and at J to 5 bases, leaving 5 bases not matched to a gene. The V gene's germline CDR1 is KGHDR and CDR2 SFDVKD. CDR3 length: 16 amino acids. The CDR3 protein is CATSDFLAGGLETQYF. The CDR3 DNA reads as TGTGCCACCAGTGATTTCCTAGCGGGGGGCCTCGAGACCCAGTACTTC.

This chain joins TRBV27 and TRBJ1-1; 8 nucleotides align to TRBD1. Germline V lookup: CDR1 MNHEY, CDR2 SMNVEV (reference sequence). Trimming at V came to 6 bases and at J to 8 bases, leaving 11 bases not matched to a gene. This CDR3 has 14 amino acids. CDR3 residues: CASSPDRGAAEAFF. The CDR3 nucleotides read TGTGCCAGCAGCCCTGACAGGGGAGCGGCGGAAGCTTTCTTT.

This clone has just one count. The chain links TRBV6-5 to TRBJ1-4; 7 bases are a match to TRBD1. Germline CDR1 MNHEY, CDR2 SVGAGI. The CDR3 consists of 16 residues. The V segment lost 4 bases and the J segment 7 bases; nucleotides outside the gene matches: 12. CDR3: CASSFSPGGGSEKLFF. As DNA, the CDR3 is TGTGCCAGCAGTTTTTCGCCAGGGGGGGGCTCTGAAAAACTGTTTTTT.

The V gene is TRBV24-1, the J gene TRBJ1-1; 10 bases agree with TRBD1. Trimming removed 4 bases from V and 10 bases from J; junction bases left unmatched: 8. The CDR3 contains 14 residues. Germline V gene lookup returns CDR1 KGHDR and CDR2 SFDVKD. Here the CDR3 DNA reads TGTGCCACCAGTGACCAGGACAGGGGGTACGGAGCTTTCTTT. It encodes CATSDQDRGYGAFF.

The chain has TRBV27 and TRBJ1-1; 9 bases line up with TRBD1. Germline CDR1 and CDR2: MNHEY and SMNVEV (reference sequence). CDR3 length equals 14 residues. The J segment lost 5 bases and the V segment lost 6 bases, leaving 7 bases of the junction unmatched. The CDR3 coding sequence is TGTGCCAGCAGACTTACAGGGGGCAAAACTGAAGCTTTCTTT. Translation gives CASRLTGGKTEAFF.

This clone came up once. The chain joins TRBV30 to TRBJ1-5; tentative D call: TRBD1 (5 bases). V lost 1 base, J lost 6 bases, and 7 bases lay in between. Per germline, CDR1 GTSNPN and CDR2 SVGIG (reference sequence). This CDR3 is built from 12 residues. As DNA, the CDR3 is TGTGCCTGGAGTGGAGACAGTCAGCCCCAGCATTTT. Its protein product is CAWSGDSQPQHF.

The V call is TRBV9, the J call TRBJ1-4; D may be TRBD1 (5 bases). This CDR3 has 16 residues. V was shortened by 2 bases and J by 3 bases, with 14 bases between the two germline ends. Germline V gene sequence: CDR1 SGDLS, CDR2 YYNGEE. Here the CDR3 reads CASSVGLLGANEKLFF. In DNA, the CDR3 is TGTGCCAGCAGCGTGGGACTCCTTGGGGCTAATGAAAAACTGTTTTTT.

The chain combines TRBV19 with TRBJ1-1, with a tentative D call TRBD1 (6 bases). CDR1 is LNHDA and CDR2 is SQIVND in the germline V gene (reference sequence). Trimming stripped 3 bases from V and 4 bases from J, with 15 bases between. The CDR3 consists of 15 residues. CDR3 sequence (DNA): TGTGCCAGTAGTATGATGGGGGGCGAGGGCACTGAAGCTTTCTTT. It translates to CASSMMGGEGTEAFF.

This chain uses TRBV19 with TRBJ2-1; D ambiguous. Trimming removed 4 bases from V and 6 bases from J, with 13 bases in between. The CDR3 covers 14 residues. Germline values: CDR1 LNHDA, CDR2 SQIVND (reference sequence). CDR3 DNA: TGTGCCAGTAGTAAGGGTGCCGAATCCAATGAGCAGTTCTTC. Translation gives CASSKGAESNEQFF.

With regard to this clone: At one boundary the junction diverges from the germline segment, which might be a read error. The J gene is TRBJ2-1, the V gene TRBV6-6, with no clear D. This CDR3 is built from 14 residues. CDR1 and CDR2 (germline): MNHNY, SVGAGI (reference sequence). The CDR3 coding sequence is TGTGCCAGCAGTTACGGTTTCGGCTACACTGAGCAGTTCTTC. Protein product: CASSYGFGYTEQFF.

This chain's CDR3 is CASTREAGANVLTF. CDR3 coding DNA: TGTGCCAGCACCCGGGAGGCTGGGGCCAACGTCCTGACTTTC. The genes are TRBV2 and TRBJ2-6, with 7 bases fitting TRBD2. The germline V gene has CDR1 SNHLY and CDR2 FYNNEI. CDR3 size: 14 residues. V dropped 7 bases and J dropped 2; count of bases not matched to a gene: 2. Full variable domain (remainder filled in from reference TRBV2 and TRBJ2-6): EPEVTQTPSHQVTQMGQEVILRCVPISNHLYFYWYRQILGQKVEFLVSFYNNEISEKSEIFDDQFSVERPDGSNFTLKIRSTKLEDSAMYFCASTREAGANVLTFGAGSRLTVL.

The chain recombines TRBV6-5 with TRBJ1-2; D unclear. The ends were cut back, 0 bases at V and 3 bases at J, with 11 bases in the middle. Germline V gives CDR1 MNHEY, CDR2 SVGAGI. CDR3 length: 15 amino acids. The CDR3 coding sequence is TGTGCCAGCAGTTACTCCTGGACGGAAGACTATGGCTACACCTTC. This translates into CASSYSWTEDYGYTF.

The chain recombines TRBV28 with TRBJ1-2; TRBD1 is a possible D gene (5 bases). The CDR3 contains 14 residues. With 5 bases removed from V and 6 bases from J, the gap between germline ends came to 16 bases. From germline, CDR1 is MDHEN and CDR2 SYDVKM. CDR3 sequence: CASSVPGPSNGYTF. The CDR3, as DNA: TGTGCCAGCAGTGTCCCGGGGCCCAGCAATGGCTACACCTTC.

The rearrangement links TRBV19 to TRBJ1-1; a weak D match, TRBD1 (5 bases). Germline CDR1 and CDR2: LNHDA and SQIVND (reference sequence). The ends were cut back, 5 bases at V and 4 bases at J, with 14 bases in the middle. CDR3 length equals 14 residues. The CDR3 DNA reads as TGTGCCAGTAGTCCCCGCGGTGGGGGCACTGAAGCTTTCTTT. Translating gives CASSPRGGGTEAFF.

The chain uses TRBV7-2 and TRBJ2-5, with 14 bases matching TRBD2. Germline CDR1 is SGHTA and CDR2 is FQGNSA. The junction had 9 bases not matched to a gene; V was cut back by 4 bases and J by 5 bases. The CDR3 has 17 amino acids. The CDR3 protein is CASSYGTSGSLGETQYF. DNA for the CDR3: TGTGCCAGCAGCTATGGGACTAGCGGGAGCCTCGGGGAGACCCAGTACTTC. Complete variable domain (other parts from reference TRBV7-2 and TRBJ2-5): GAGVSQSPSNKVTEKGKDVELRCDPISGHTALYWYRQSLGQGLEFLIYFQGNSAPDKSGLPSDRFSAERTGGSVSTLTIQRTQQEDSAVYLCASSYGTSGSLGETQYFGPGTRLLVL.

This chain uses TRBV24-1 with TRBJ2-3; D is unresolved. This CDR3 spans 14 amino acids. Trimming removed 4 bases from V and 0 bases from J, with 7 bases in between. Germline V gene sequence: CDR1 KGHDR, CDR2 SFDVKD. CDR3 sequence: CATSDYPSTDTQYF. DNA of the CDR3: TGTGCCACCAGTGACTATCCTAGCACAGATACGCAGTATTTT.

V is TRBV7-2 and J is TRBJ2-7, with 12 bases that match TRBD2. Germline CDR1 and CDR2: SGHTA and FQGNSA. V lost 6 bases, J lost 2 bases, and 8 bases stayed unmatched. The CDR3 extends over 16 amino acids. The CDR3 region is CASRRLAGEPPYEQYF. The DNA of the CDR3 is TGTGCCAGCAGAAGACTAGCGGGAGAACCACCCTACGAGCAGTACTTC. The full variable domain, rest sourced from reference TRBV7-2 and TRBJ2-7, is GAGVSQSPSNKVTEKGKDVELRCDPISGHTALYWYRQSLGQGLEFLIYFQGNSAPDKSGLPSDRFSAERTGGSVSTLTIQRTQQEDSAVYLCASRRLAGEPPYEQYFGPGTRLTVT.

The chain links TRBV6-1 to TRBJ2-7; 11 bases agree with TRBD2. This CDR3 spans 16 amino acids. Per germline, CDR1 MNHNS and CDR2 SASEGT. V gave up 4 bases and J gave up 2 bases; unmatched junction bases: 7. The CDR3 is CASSVHGTSGPYEQYF. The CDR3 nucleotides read TGTGCCAGCAGTGTTCACGGGACTAGCGGTCCCTACGAGCAGTACTTC.

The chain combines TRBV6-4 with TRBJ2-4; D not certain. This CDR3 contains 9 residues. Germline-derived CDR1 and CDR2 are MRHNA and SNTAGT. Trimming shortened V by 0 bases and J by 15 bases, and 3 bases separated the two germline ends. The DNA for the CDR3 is TGTGCCAGCAGTGACTCGGGGTACTTC. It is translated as CASSDSGYF.